The 24 T cell receptor beta chains in this list originate from one sample, sequenced in a study of blood T cell repertoires in COVID-19. TCRdb's table, derived via immunoSEQ multiplex PCR, lists solely in-frame clones and lacks some. The sample comprises over 200,000 clones, about 86% of which are singletons, and about 5.7% rests with the top ten. Sequenced material: peripheral blood. These receptors originate from an elderly man with acute or convalescent COVID-19.

The V gene is TRBV24-1, the J gene TRBJ2-7, with D possibly being TRBD2 (6 bases). The CDR3 covers 15 residues. Germline CDR1 KGHDR, CDR2 SFDVKD. The V and J ends lost 0 bases and 3 bases respectively, with 11 bases between them. The DNA for the CDR3 is TGTGCCACCAGTGATTTGCCCGGGAGAAGCTACGAGCAGTACTTC. It translates to CATSDLPGRSYEQYF.

V usage is TRBV14 and J usage is TRBJ1-6; tentatively, D is TRBD1 (5 bases). Germline values: CDR1 SGHDN, CDR2 FVKESK. The CDR3 sequence is 15 residues long. V lost 1 base and J lost 7, with 11 bases in between. Written as DNA, the CDR3 is TGTGCCAGCAGCCAAGGTCAGGGAAGGAATTCACCCCTCCACTTT. It yields the protein CASSQGQGRNSPLHF.

The gene calls are TRBV6-5 and TRBJ1-2, with TRBD1 matching over 7 bases. With V trimmed by 2 bases and J by 2 bases, 5 bases remained unmatched. Germline assignment: CDR1 MNHEY and CDR2 SVGAGI. The CDR3 runs 15 residues. The CDR3 nucleotides are TGTGCCAGCAGTTACAGAAAGGACAGGAACTATGGCTACACCTTC. It yields the protein CASSYRKDRNYGYTF.

The chain joins TRBV5-1 to TRBJ2-3; tentatively, D is TRBD1 (5 bases). Germline V gene sequence: CDR1 SGHRS, CDR2 YFSETQ. Trimming pared 4 bases from V and 3 bases from J, leaving 12 bases between. This CDR3 comprises 14 residues. In nucleotides, the CDR3 is TGCGCCAGCAGCGGCCAGGGAAGAACAGATACGCAGTATTTT. It yields the protein CASSGQGRTDTQYF.

This clone was recorded once. The V and J genes are TRBV5-4 and TRBJ1-2, with 9 positions matching TRBD1. The V segment lost 2 bases and the J segment 7 bases; nucleotides outside the gene matches: 3. This CDR3 has 13 amino acids. The V gene's germline CDR1 is SGHNT and CDR2 YYREEE (reference sequence). CDR3 sequence reads: CASSLQGAGGYTF. CDR3 sequence (DNA): TGTGCCAGCAGCTTACAGGGGGCGGGTGGCTACACCTTC.

This chain uses TRBV6-6 with TRBJ2-1; 10 bases agree with TRBD2. The germline V gene encodes CDR1 MNHNY and CDR2 SVGAGI (reference sequence). The CDR3 is 15 residues long. V dropped 4 bases and J dropped 2; count of bases not matched to a gene: 2. As DNA, the CDR3 is TGTGCCAGCAGTTCCCTAGCGGGAGCCTACAATGAGCAGTTCTTC. This gives the protein CASSSLAGAYNEQFF.

For this clone: The sample has other DNA sequences that encode this CDR3 too. V is TRBV2 and J is TRBJ1-4, with no clear D. From germline, CDR1 is SNHLY and CDR2 FYNNEI. The CDR3 loop spans 14 amino acids. Trimming took 0 bases from V and 7 from J, leaving 9 bases between them. The CDR3 DNA follows: TGTGCCAGCAGTGAAGCGTTACGGGGTGAAAAACTGTTTTTT. It specifies CASSEALRGEKLFF.

The chain links TRBV5-1 to TRBJ2-2; TRBD2 matches at 11 bases. Per germline, CDR1 SGHRS and CDR2 YFSETQ. The CDR3 loop spans 17 amino acids. Trimming took 0 bases from V and 2 from J; bases not matched to a gene: 3. The CDR3 DNA is TGCGCCAGCAGCTTGGGCGGACTAGCGGGCAACACCGGGGAGCTGTTTTTT. Its translation: CASSLGGLAGNTGELFF.

This clone was counted only a few times. The chain has TRBV11-1 and TRBJ2-1; 13 bases are a match to TRBD2. This CDR3 spans 16 amino acids. Trimming cost V 0 bases and J 10 bases; bases outside gene matches: 6. Germline loops: CDR1 SGHAT, CDR2 FQDESV (reference sequence). As DNA, the CDR3 is TGTGCCAGCAGCTTAGCACTAGCGGGGGGGCGCGAGGAGCAGTTCTTC. It translates to CASSLALAGGREEQFF.

The chain employs TRBV5-6 and TRBJ1-2; D is undetermined. The CDR3 has 14 amino acids. Germline V CDR1 and CDR2: SGHDT, YYEEEE. Between the trimmed V and J ends, which lost 0 bases and 4 bases, there was a span of 10 bases. CDR3: CASSLALKPYGYTF. CDR3 nucleotide sequence: TGTGCCAGCAGCTTGGCCTTAAAGCCCTATGGCTACACCTTC.

The chain has TRBV3-1 (or the pseudogene TRBV3-2) and TRBJ2-2; perhaps TRBD2 as D (6 bases). Germline CDR1 is LGHDT and CDR2 is YNNKEL (reference sequence). Trimming removed 8 bases from V and 6 bases from J, with 10 bases in between. The CDR3 sequence is 12 residues long. CDR3 coding DNA: TGTGCCAGCGGGGGGTGGTCCGGGGAGCTGTTTTTT. Residues: CASGGWSGELFF.

The chain links TRBV2 to TRBJ2-7; perhaps TRBD2 as D (6 bases). Germline CDR1 is SNHLY and CDR2 is FYNNEI. The CDR3 has 14 amino acids. The V end lost 6 bases, the J end lost 3 bases, and 15 bases lay between the germline ends. This chain's CDR3 is CASRVGGIRYEQYF. For the CDR3, the DNA is TGTGCCAGCAGGGTCGGAGGGATTCGCTACGAGCAGTACTTC.

The V gene is TRBV2, the J gene TRBJ2-7; D uncertain. The CDR3 spans 12 residues. Trimming took 3 bases from V and 7 from J, leaving 10 bases between them. From germline, CDR1 is SNHLY and CDR2 FYNNEI. As DNA, the CDR3 is TGTGCCAGCAGTGATGTGGCGCGGGAGCAGTACTTC. Its translation: CASSDVAREQYF.

The chain has TRBV29-1 and TRBJ1-1, with 7 bases lining up with TRBD1. Looked up from germline, CDR1 is SQVTM and CDR2 is ANQGSEA. The ends lost 6 bases at V and 4 bases at J; junction bases unmatched: 8. The CDR3 has 13 amino acids. The CDR3: CSVDSGDSTEAFF. For the CDR3, the DNA is TGCAGCGTGGATTCAGGGGACAGCACTGAAGCTTTCTTT.

V and J are TRBV2 and TRBJ2-7, with 9 bases aligning to TRBD1. J lost 9 bases, V lost 6 bases, and 9 bases had no gene match. This CDR3 is built from 13 residues. From germline, CDR1 is SNHLY and CDR2 FYNNEI. CDR3: CASRAGTGSWQYF. CDR3 nucleotide sequence: TGTGCCAGCAGGGCCGGGACAGGGAGTTGGCAGTACTTC.

This clone was seen a single time. The chain links TRBV18 to TRBJ2-7; 9 bases match TRBD2. The CDR3 is 14 amino acids. The ends lost 1 base at V and 6 bases at J; junction bases unmatched: 4. Germline assignment: CDR1 KGHSH and CDR2 LQKENI. CDR3 loop: CASSPRSGGPEQYF. The CDR3 region has the DNA TGTGCCAGCTCACCACGGAGCGGGGGGCCCGAGCAGTACTTC.

The chain joins TRBV6-5 to TRBJ2-7, with D maybe TRBD2 (5 bases). The germline V gene encodes CDR1 MNHEY and CDR2 SVGAGI. The CDR3 has 13 amino acids. Trimming stripped 6 bases from V and 2 bases from J, with 11 bases between. The CDR3 sequence is CASRTGVAYEQYF. The DNA for the CDR3 is TGTGCCAGCAGAACCGGGGTAGCCTACGAGCAGTACTTC.

The chain has TRBV7-3 and TRBJ2-3; 7 positions agree with TRBD2. The germline gives CDR1 SGHTA, CDR2 FQGTGA. After removal of 6 bases from V and 5 bases from J, the junction contained 8 bases not matched to a gene. The length of the CDR3 is 14 residues. The CDR3 sequence is CASSRLAMGDTQYF. As DNA, the CDR3 is TGTGCCAGCAGTCGACTAGCCATGGGAGATACGCAGTATTTT.

This clone was seen more than once but under ten times. The rearrangement uses TRBV6-6 and TRBJ2-1; tentatively, D is TRBD2 (5 bases). The CDR3 contains 16 residues. The V gene lost 5 bases and the J gene lost 0 bases, with 14 bases spanning the gap. Germline values: CDR1 MNHNY, CDR2 SVGAGI (reference sequence). CDR3 bases: TGTGCCAGCAGTACCAGCCAGCGGAGCTCCTACAATGAGCAGTTCTTC. This gives the protein CASSTSQRSSYNEQFF.

This chain connects TRBV9 to TRBJ2-2, with 7 bases identical to TRBD2. The V gene's germline CDR1 is SGDLS and CDR2 YYNGEE. The length of the CDR3 is 16 residues. V was clipped by 4 bases and J by 1 base; unmatched bases: 7. In DNA form, the CDR3 reads TGTGCCAGCAGCTTGGGGGGGTCGGTGAACACCGGGGAGCTGTTTTTT. Its protein is CASSLGGSVNTGELFF. The full variable domain, in which reference TRBV9 and TRBJ2-2 provide the parts outside the CDR3, is DSGVTQTPKHLITATGQRVTLRCSPRSGDLSVYWYQQSLDQGLQFLIQYYNGEERAKGNILERFSAQQFPDLHSELNLSSLELGDSALYFCASSLGGSVNTGELFFGEGSRLTVL.

Comments on this clone: The sample has other DNA sequences that encode this CDR3 too. The chain has TRBV5-1 and TRBJ1-5; TRBD1 is a possible D gene (6 bases). This CDR3 is built from 15 residues. Germline V gene data show CDR1 as SGHRS and CDR2 as YFSETQ. Deletions cut 0 bases from V and 0 bases from J, with 7 bases between. CDR3 sequence (DNA): TGCGCCAGCAGCTTGGAGGGGGATAGCAATCAGCCCCAGCATTTT. This sequence encodes CASSLEGDSNQPQHF.

CDR3 region: CASSLGGLAWRYF. The DNA for the CDR3 is TGCGCCAGCAGCTTGGGGGGCCTAGCGTGGCGGTACTTC. The V gene is TRBV5-1, the J gene TRBJ2-7; a possible D gene is TRBD2 (6 bases). Germline CDR1 and CDR2: SGHRS and YFSETQ. The CDR3 consists of 13 residues. Trimming removed 0 bases at V and 12 bases at J, with 16 bases between.

A few counts support this clone. The CDR3 region has the DNA TGTGCCAGCAGAAGAGCGGGGACTAGCGGGGGGGCCACAGATACGCAGTATTTT. Amino acid sequence: CASRRAGTSGGATDTQYF. The V call is TRBV28, the J call TRBJ2-3; 16 nucleotides align to TRBD2. CDR3 size: 18 residues. CDR1 is MDHEN and CDR2 is SYDVKM in the germline V gene. The junction had 8 bases not matched to a gene; V was cut back by 6 bases and J by 2 bases.

The table lists this clone with a count of one. The rearrangement joins TRBV18 to TRBJ2-1; 8 nucleotides agree with TRBD1. The length of the CDR3 is 14 residues. The V segment lost 1 base and the J segment 8 bases; nucleotides outside the gene matches: 4. Per germline, CDR1 KGHSH and CDR2 LQKENI. The CDR3 DNA is TGTGCCAGCTCACCACAAGGACAGGGCTATGAGCAGTTCTTC. Translation: CASSPQGQGYEQFF.